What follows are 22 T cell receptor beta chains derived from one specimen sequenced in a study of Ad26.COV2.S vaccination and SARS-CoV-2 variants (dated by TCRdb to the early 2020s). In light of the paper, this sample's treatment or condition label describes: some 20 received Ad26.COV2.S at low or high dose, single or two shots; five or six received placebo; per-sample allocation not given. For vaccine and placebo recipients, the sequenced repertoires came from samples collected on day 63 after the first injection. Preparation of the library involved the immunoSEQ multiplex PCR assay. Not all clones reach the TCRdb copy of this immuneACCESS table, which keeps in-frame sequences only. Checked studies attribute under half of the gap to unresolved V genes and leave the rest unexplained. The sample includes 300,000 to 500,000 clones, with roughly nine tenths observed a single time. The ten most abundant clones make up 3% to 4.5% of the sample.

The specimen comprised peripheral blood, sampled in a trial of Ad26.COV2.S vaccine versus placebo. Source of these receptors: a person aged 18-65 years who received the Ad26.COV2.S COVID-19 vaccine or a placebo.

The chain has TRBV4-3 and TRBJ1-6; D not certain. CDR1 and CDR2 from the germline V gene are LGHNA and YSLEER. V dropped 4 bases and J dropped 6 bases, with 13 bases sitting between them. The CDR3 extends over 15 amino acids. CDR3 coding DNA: TGCGCCAGCAGCCCGCAGAGCCTGGGTAATTCACCCCTCCACTTT. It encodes CASSPQSLGNSPLHF.

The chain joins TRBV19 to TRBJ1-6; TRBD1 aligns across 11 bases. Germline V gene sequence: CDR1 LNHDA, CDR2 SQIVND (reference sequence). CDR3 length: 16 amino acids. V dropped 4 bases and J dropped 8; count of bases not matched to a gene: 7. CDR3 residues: CASSRTGGEKYSPLHF. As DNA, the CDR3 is TGTGCCAGTAGTAGGACAGGGGGCGAAAAGTATTCACCCCTCCACTTT.

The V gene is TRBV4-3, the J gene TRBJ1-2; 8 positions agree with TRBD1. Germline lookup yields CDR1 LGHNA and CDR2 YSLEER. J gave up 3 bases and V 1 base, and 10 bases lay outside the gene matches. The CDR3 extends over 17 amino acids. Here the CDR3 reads CASSQVGGRGPHYGYTF. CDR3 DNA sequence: TGCGCCAGCAGCCAAGTGGGGGGCAGGGGGCCTCACTATGGCTACACCTTC.

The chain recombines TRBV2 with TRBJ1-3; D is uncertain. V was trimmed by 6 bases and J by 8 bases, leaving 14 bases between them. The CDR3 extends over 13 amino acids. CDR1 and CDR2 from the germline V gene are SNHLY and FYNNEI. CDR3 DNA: TGTGCCAGCAGCCCCCGACCCACGGACACCATATATTTT. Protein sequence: CASSPRPTDTIYF.

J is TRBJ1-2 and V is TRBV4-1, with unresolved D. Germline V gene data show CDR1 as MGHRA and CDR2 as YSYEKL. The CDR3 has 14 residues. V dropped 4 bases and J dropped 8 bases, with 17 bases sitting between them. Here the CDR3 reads CASSPSPISEGYTF. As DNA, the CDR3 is TGCGCCAGCAGCCCGAGCCCCATTTCGGAAGGCTACACCTTC.

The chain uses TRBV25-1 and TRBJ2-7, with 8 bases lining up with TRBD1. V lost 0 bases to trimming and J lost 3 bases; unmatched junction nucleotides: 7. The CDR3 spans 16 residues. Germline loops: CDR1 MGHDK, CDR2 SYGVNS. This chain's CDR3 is CASSEYDGTGSYEQYF. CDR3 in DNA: TGTGCCAGCAGTGAATATGACGGGACAGGAAGCTACGAGCAGTACTTC.

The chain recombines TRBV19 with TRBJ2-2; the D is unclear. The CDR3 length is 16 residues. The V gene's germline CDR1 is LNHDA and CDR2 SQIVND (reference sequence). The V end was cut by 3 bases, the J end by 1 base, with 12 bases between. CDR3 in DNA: TGTGCCAGTAGTATTGGAGACACTCTGAACACCGGGGAGCTGTTTTTT. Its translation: CASSIGDTLNTGELFF.

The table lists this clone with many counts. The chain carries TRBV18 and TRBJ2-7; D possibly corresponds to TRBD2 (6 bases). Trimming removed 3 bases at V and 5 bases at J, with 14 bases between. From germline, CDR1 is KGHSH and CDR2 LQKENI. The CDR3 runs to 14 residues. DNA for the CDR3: TGTGCCAGCTCACCCCTCCGGGGGTCTGACGAGCAGTACTTC. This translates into CASSPLRGSDEQYF.

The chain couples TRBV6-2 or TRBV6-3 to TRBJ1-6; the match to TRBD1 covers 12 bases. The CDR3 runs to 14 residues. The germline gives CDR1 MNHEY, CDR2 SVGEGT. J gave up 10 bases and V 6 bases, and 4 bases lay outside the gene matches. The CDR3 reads CASSSGTGGSPLHF. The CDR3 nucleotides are TGTGCCAGCAGCTCCGGGACAGGGGGCTCACCCCTCCACTTT.

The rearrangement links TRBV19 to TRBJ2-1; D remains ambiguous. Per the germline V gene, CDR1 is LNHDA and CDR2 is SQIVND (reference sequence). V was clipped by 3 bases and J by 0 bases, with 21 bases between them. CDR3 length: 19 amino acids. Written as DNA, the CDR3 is TGTGCCAGTAGTATGGAACTACCGAAGGCTCAAAGCTCCTACAATGAGCAGTTCTTC. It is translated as CASSMELPKAQSSYNEQFF.

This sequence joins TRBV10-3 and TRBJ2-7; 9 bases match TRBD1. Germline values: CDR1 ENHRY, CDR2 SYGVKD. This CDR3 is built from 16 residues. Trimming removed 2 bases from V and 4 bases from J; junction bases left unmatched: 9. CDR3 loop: CAISEQPGTGPYEQYF. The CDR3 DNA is TGTGCCATCAGTGAGCAGCCCGGGACAGGGCCTTACGAGCAGTACTTC.

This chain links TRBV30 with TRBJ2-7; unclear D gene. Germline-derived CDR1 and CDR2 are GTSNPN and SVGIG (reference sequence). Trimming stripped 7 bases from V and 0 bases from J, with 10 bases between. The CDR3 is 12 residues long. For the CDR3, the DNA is TGTGCCTCTGGACGTAGCTCCTACGAGCAGTACTTC. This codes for CASGRSSYEQYF.

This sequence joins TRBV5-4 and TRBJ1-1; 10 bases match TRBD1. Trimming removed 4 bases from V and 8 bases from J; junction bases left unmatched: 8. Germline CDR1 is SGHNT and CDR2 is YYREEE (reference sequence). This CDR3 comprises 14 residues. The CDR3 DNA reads TGTGCCAGCAGCAGTTCCGGGACAGGGGAAGAAGCTTTCTTT. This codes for CASSSSGTGEEAFF. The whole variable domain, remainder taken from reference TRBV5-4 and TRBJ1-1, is ETGVTQSPTHLIKTRGQQVTLRCSSQSGHNTVSWYQQALGQGPQFIFQYYREEENGRGNFPPRFSGLQFPNYSSELNVNALELDDSALYLCASSSSGTGEEAFFGQGTRLTVV.

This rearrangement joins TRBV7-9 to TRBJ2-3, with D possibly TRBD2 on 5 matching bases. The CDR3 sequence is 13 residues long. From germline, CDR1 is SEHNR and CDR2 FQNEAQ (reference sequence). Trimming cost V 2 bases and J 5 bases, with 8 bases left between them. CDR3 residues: CASSLKLEDTQYF. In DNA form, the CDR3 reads TGTGCCAGCAGCTTAAAACTAGAAGATACGCAGTATTTT.

The CDR3 region has the DNA TGTGCCAGCAGTTCTAGCGGGGGGGCCGGTGAGCAGTTCTTC. Amino acids: CASSSSGGAGEQFF. The chain employs TRBV7-9 and TRBJ2-1; 12 bases are a match to TRBD2. Losses at the gene ends were 6 bases for V and 9 bases for J; bases not matched to a gene: 6. Per the germline V gene, CDR1 is SEHNR and CDR2 is FQNEAQ (reference sequence). The CDR3 has 14 residues.

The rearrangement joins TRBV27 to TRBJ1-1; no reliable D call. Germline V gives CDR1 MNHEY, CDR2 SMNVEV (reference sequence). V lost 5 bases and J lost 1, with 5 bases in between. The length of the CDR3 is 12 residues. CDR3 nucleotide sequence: TGTGCCAGCAGTCATAGGAACACTGAAGCTTTCTTT. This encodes CASSHRNTEAFF.

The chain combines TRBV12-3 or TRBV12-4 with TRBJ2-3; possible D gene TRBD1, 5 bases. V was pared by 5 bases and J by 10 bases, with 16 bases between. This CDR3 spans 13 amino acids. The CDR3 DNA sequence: TGTGCCAGCAGTGAGAGTACAGGTCTTCCGCAGTATTTT. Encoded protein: CASSESTGLPQYF.

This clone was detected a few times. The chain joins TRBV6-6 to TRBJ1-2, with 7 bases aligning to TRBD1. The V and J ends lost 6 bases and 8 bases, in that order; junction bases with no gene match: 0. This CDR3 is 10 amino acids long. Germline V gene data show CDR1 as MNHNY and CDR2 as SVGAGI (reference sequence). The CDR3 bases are TGTGCCAGCAGGGACAGGGGCTACACCTTC. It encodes CASRDRGYTF.

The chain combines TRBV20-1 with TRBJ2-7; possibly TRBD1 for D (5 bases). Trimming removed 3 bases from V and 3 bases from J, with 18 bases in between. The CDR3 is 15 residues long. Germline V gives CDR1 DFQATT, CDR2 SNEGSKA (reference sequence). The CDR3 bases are TGCAGTGCTAGTGTCCGAGACAGAAAAAACTACGAGCAGTACTTC. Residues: CSASVRDRKNYEQYF.

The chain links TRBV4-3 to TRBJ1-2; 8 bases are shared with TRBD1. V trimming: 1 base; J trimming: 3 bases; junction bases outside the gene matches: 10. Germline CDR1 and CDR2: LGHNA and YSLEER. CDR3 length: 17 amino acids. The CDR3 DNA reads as TGCGCCAGCAGCCAAGTAGGAGCAGGGGGCGTTCACTATGGCTACACCTTC. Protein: CASSQVGAGGVHYGYTF.

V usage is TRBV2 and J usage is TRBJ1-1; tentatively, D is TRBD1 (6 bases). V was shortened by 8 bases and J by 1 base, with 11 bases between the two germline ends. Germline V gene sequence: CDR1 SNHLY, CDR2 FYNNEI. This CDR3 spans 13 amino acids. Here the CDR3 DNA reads TGTGCCAGCGGAGGACAGCCGAACACTGAAGCTTTCTTT. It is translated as CASGGQPNTEAFF.

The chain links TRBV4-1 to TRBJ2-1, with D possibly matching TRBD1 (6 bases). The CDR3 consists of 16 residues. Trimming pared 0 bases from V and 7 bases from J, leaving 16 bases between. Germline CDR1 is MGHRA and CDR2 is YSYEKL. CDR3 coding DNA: TGCGCCAGCAGCCAAGAATGGCCAGGGGAATTGAATGAGCAGTTCTTC. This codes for CASSQEWPGELNEQFF.